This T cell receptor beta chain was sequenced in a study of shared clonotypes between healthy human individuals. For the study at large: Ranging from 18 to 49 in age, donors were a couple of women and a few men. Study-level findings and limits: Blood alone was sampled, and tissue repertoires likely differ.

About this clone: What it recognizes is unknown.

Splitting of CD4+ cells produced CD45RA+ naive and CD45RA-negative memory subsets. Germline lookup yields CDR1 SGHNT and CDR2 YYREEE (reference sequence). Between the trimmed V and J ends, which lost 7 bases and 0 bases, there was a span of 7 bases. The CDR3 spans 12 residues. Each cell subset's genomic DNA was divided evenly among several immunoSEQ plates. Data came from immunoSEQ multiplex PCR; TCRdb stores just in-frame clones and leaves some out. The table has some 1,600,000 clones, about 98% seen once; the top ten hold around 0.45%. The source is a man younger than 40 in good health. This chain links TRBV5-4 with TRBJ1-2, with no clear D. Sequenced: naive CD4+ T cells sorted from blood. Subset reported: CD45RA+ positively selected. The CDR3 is CASGYTNYGYTF. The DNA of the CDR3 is TGTGCCAGCGGATATACTAACTATGGCTACACCTTC. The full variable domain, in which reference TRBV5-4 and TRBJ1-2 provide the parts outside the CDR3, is ETGVTQSPTHLIKTRGQQVTLRCSSQSGHNTVSWYQQALGQGPQFIFQYYREEENGRGNFPPRFSGLQFPNYSSELNVNALELDDSALYLCASGYTNYGYTFGSGTRLTVV.